This T cell receptor (beta chain) was sequenced during a study of regulatory dendritic cells for organ transplantation. The germline V gene encodes CDR1 MNHNS and CDR2 SASEGT. Losses at the gene ends were 4 bases for V and 9 bases for J; bases not matched to a gene: 18. The CDR3 is 17 amino acids. Profiling relied on immunoSEQ multiplex PCR, and the TCRdb table lists in-frame clones only, not all of them. The sample includes about 12,000 clones, roughly 89% of them seen just once. CFSE-labeled sorted T cells met regulatory or mature dendritic cells for 5 to 6 days. This clone was picked up one time. What it recognizes is unknown.

This TCR was sampled from a human donor in good health. The V gene is TRBV6-1, the J gene TRBJ2-1, with 7 bases fitting TRBD2. Sequenced: naive CD8+ T cells from blood cultured with regulatory dendritic cells. Subset defined: CD45RA+ naive T cells. CDR3 sequence (DNA): TGTGCCAGCAGTGTGGTAACGGGAGGTGGATTTGGGAGTGAGCAGTTCTTC. This encodes CASSVVTGGGFGSEQFF.